The clone carrying this T cell receptor (beta chain) was observed many times. The V end lost 3 bases, the J end lost 5 bases, and 13 bases lay between the germline ends. This CDR3 has 14 residues. Unique molecular identifiers were incorporated during preparation of the TCRbeta library. Using its own MiXCR run on the PCR reads, TCRdb lists one record per CDR3 protein. Seen here are 230,000 or so distinct CDR3 sequences, approximately 9.9% observed once, and the top ten hold approximately 4.7%. The sample belongs to a study of T-cell reconstitution after alpha-beta-depleted transplantation in children.

This TCR was sampled from a human donor who donated a stem cell graft to a child with SCID. Sequenced material: PBMCs from the stem cell graft donor, taken from the stem cell graft. This chain joins TRBV12-3 or TRBV12-4 and TRBJ2-5; D gene ambiguous. The CDR3 reads CASSFSTVAETQYF. Written as DNA, the CDR3 is TGTGCCAGCAGTTTTAGTACGGTCGCTGAGACCCAGTACTTC.